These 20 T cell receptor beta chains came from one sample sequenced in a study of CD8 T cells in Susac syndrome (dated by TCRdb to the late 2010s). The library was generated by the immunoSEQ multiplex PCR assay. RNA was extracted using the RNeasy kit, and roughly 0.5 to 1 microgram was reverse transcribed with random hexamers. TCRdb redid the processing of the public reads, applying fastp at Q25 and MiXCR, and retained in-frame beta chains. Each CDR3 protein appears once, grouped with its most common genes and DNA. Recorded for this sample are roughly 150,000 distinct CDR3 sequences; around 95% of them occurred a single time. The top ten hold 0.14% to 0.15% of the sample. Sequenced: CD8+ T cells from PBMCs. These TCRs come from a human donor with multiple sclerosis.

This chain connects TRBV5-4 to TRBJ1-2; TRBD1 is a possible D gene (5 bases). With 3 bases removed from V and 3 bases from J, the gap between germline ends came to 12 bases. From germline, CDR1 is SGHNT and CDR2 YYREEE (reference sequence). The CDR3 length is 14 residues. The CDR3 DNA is TGTGCCAGCAGCTGGGGGTCATCGGACTATGGCTACACCTTC. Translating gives CASSWGSSDYGYTF.

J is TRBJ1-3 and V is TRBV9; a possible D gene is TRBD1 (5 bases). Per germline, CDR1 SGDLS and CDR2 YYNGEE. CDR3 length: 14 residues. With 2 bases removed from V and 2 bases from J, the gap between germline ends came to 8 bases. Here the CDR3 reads CASSVGDPGNTIYF. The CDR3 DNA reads TGTGCCAGCAGCGTCGGGGACCCTGGAAACACCATATATTTT. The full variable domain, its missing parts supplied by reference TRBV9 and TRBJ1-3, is DSGVTQTPKHLITATGQRVTLRCSPRSGDLSVYWYQQSLDQGLQFLIQYYNGEERAKGNILERFSAQQFPDLHSELNLSSLELGDSALYFCASSVGDPGNTIYFGEGSWLTVV.

CDR3 residues: CASSEWRGTDNSPLHF. The DNA for the CDR3 is TGTGCCAGCAGTGAATGGCGAGGGACGGATAATTCACCCCTCCACTTT. J is TRBJ1-6 and V is TRBV25-1; a weak D match, TRBD1 (5 bases). Trimming pared 1 base from V and 5 bases from J, leaving 12 bases between. Germline CDR1 and CDR2: MGHDK and SYGVNS. The CDR3 sequence is 16 residues long. Together with reference TRBV25-1 and TRBJ1-6, the CDR3 gives the full variable domain: EADIYQTPRYLVIGTGKKITLECSQTMGHDKMYWYQQDPGMELHLIHYSYGVNSTEKGDLSSESTVSRIRTEHFPLTLESARPSHTSQYLCASSEWRGTDNSPLHFGNGTRLTVT.

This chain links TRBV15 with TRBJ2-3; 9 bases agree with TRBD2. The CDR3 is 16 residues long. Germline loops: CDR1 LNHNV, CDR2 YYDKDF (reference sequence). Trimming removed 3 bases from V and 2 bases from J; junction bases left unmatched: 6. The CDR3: CATSSDAGGPTDTQYF. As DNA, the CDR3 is TGTGCCACCAGCAGTGATGCGGGGGGGCCCACAGATACGCAGTATTTT.

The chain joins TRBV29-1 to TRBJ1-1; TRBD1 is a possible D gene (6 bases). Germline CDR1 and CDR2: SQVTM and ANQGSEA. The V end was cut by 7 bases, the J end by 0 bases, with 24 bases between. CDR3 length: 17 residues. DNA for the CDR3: TGCAGCGCCCAACCGCCCCAGGGACACGTAATGAACACTGAAGCTTTCTTT. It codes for CSAQPPQGHVMNTEAFF.

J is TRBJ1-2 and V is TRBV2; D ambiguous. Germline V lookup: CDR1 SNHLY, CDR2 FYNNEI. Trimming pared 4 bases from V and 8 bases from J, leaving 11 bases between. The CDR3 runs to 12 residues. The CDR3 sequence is CASSGLTEGYTF. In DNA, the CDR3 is TGTGCCAGCAGTGGCTTGACGGAAGGCTACACCTTC.

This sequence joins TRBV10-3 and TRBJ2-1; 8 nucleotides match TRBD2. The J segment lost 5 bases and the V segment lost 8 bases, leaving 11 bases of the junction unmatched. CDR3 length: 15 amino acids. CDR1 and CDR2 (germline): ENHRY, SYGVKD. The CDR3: CAIGKPGTSHNEQFF. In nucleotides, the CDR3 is TGTGCCATCGGAAAGCCCGGGACTAGTCACAATGAGCAGTTCTTC.

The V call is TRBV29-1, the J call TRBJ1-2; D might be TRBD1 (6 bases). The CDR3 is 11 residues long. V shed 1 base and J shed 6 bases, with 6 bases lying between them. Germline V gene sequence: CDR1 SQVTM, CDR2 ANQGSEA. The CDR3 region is CSVEAGDGYTF. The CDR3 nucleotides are TGCAGCGTTGAAGCAGGGGATGGCTACACCTTC.

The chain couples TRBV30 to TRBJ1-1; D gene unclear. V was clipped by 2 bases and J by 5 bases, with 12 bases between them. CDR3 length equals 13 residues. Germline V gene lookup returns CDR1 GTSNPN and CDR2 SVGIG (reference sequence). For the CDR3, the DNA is TGTGCCTGGAGTCTCCGCCCGGGAACTGAAGCTTTCTTT. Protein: CAWSLRPGTEAFF.

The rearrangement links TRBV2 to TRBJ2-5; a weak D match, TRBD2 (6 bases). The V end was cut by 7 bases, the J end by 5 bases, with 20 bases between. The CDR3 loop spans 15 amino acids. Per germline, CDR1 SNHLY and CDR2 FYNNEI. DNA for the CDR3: TGTGCCAGCATCACCAACCGAGCAGGGAGGGAGACCCAGTACTTC. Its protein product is CASITNRAGRETQYF.

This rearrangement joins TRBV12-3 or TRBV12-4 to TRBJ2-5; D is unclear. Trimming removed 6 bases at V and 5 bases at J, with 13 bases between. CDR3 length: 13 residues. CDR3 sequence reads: CASSRTRRETQYF. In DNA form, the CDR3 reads TGTGCCAGCAGCCGGACCCGCCGCGAGACCCAGTACTTC.

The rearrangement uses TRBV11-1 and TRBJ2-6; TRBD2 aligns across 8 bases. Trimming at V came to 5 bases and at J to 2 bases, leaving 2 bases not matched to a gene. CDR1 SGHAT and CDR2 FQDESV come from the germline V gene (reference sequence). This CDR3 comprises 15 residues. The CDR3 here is CASSRGGTGANVLTF. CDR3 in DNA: TGTGCCAGCAGCCGCGGGGGGACTGGGGCCAACGTCCTGACTTTC.

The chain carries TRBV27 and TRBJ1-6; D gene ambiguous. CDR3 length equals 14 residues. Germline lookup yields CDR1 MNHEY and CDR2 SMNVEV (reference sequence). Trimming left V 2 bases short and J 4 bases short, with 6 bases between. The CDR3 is CASSLIGYNSPLHF. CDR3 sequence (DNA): TGTGCCAGCAGTTTAATCGGTTATAATTCACCCCTCCACTTT.

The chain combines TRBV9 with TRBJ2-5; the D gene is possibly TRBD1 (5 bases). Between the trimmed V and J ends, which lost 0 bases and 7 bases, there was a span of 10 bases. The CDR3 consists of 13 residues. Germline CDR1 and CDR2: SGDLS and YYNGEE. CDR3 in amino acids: CASSVEGMGTQYF. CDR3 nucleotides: TGTGCCAGCAGCGTAGAGGGGATGGGGACCCAGTACTTC. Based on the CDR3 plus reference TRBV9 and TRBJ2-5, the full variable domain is DSGVTQTPKHLITATGQRVTLRCSPRSGDLSVYWYQQSLDQGLQFLIQYYNGEERAKGNILERFSAQQFPDLHSELNLSSLELGDSALYFCASSVEGMGTQYFGPGTRLLVL.

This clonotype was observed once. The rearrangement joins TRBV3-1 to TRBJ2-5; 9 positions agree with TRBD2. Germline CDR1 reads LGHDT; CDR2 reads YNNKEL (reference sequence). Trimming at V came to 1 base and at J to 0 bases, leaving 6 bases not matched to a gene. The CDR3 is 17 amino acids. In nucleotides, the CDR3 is TGTGCCAGCAGCCAAGTGGCGGCGGGGGGGAACCAAGAGACCCAGTACTTC. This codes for CASSQVAAGGNQETQYF.

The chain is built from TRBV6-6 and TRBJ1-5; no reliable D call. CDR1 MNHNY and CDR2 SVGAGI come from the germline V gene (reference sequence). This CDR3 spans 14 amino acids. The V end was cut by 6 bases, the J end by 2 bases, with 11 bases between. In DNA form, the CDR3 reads TGTGCCAGCAGACTGCCCGGAGGCAATCAGCCCCAGCATTTT. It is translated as CASRLPGGNQPQHF.

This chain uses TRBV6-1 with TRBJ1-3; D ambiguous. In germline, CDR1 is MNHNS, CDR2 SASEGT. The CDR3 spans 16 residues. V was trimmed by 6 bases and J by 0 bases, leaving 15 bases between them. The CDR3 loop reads CASRSSGRTSGNTIYF. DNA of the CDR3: TGTGCCAGCAGATCTTCTGGACGGACCTCTGGAAACACCATATATTTT.

The CDR3 DNA is TGTGCCAGCACTTCAGGGGGGGCCGGGGAGCTGTTTTTT. Amino acid sequence: CASTSGGAGELFF. The V call is TRBV27, the J call TRBJ2-2; D is possibly TRBD1 or TRBD2 (7 bases each). The CDR3 covers 13 residues. V was clipped by 7 bases and J by 6 bases, with 12 bases between them. Germline V gives CDR1 MNHEY, CDR2 SMNVEV (reference sequence).

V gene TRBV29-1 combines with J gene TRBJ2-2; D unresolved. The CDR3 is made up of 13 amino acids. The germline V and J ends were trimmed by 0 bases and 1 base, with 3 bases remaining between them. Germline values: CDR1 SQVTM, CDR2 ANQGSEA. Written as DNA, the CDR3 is TGCAGCGTTGAAGAAGGGAACACCGGGGAGCTGTTTTTT. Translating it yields CSVEEGNTGELFF.

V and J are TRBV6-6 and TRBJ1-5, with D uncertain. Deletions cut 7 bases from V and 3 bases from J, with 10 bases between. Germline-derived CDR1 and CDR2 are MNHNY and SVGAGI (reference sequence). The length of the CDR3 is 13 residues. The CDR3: CASTGGLNQPQHF. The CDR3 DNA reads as TGTGCCAGCACGGGCGGACTCAATCAGCCCCAGCATTTT.